This entry features one T cell receptor (beta chain) sequence. The germline V gene has CDR1 DFQATT and CDR2 SNEGSKA (reference sequence). The CDR3 sequence is 13 residues long. V lost 0 bases, J lost 4 bases, and 2 bases stayed unmatched. Primers used in a second PCR of about 6 to 11 cycles were a sample-barcoded 5' primer and a J-beta primer mix. TCRdb itself ran the 5' RACE reads through MiXCR, one entry per CDR3 protein. Of more than 800,000 distinct CDR3 sequences listed, more than 25% were seen once; the top ten hold roughly 17%. This specimen belongs to a study of blood T cells in healthy people across ages.

The specimen sequenced was blood. This receptor was identified in a woman of 80 years or more in good health. This chain connects TRBV20-1 to TRBJ1-1; TRBD1 matches 7 bases. The CDR3 sequence: CSARDQGGTEAFF. DNA of the CDR3: TGCAGTGCTAGAGACCAGGGGGGCACTGAAGCTTTCTTT.